This T cell receptor beta chain was profiled in a study of blood T cell repertoires in COVID-19. As for the study in general: The analysed material was cDNA or gDNA that came from T cells, B-cell-depleted T cells, or PBMCs.

Per the authors' pipeline: Estimation of nucleated cell counts was performed using reference gene primer amplification. Only in-frame clones appear in the TCRdb table, and some are missing; sequencing was by immunoSEQ multiplex PCR. Clone size and V and J calls were adopted from that table, with D and trimming inferred from the DNA. This sample carries 310,000 or so clones, approximately 90% of them seen once, and the ten largest clones take about 2%. This CDR3 spans 15 amino acids. The J segment lost 5 bases and the V segment lost 3 bases, leaving 9 bases of the junction unmatched. CDR1 is SGHRS and CDR2 is YFSETQ in the germline V gene. Seattle cases were enrolled at active infection and followed longitudinally.

The sequence was collected from a woman aged 25 to 39 with COVID-19, enrolled during active disease. The gene calls are TRBV5-1 and TRBJ2-7; 9 positions agree with TRBD1. Material: peripheral blood. The CDR3 DNA is TGCGCCAGCAGCTCCGGTGTGGGACAGGGAGACGAGCAGTACTTC. As protein: CASSSGVGQGDEQYF.